Here is one T cell receptor (beta chain) with its context. This record comes from a study of blood T cell repertoires in COVID-19. Study overall: PBMCs, B-cell-depleted T cells, or T cells provided the cDNA or gDNA that made up the material.

J was trimmed by 5 bases and V by 6 bases; bases with no gene match: 26. This CDR3 is built from 19 residues. Germline V gene lookup returns CDR1 SQVTM and CDR2 ANQGSEA. The repertoire was sequenced with immunoSEQ multiplex PCR; TCRdb's copy has only in-frame clones and lacks some. The table has roughly 190,000 clones, about 91% seen once. Before being deemed recovered, Cohort 3 donors had two negative PCRs, clearance, or symptom resolution. The material sequenced was PBMCs or T cells enriched from blood (not recorded which). V is TRBV29-1 and J is TRBJ1-2; TRBD1 agrees at 8 bases. This receptor was identified in a woman under 30 who had recovered from COVID-19. The CDR3 is CSVRWTVRDRSTGGYGYTF. CDR3 DNA sequence: TGCAGCGTCCGCTGGACTGTCCGGGACAGGTCTACCGGAGGGTATGGCTACACCTTC.